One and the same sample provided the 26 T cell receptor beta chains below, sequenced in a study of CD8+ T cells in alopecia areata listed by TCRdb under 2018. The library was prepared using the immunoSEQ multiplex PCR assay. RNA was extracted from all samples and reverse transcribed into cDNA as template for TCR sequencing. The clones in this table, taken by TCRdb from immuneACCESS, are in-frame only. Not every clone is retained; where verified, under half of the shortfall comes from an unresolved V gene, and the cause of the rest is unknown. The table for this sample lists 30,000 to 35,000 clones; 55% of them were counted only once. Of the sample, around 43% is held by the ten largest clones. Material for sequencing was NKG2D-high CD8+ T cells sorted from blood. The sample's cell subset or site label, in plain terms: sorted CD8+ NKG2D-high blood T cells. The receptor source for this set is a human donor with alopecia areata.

The CDR3 protein is CASSPPLAGADTQYF. In DNA, the CDR3 is TGTGCCAGCAGCCCTCCGCTAGCGGGAGCAGATACGCAGTATTTT. V gene TRBV7-9 combines with J gene TRBJ2-3; 10 nucleotides agree with TRBD2. The V gene's germline CDR1 is SEHNR and CDR2 FQNEAQ (reference sequence). With 5 bases clipped from V and 4 bases from J, the junction kept 6 bases outside the gene matches. The length of the CDR3 is 15 residues.

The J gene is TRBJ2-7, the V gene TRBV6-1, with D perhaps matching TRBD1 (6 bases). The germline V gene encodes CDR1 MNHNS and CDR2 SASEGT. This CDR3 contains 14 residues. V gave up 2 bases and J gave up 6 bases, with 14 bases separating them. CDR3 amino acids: CASSEPRQGTEQYF. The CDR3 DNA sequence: TGTGCCAGCAGTGAACCGCGGCAGGGGACCGAGCAGTACTTC.

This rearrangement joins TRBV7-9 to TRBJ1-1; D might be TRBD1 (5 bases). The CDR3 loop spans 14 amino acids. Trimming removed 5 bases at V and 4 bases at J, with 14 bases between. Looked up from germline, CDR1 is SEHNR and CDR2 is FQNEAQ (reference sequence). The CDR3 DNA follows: TGTGCCAGCAGCCCGGGGGGACGGGGCACTGAAGCTTTCTTT. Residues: CASSPGGRGTEAFF.

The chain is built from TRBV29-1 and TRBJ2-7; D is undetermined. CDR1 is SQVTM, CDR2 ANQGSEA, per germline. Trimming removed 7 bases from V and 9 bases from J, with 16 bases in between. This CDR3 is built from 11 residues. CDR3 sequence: CSALLRHGQYF. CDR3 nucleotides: TGCAGCGCACTTCTTAGGCACGGGCAGTACTTC.

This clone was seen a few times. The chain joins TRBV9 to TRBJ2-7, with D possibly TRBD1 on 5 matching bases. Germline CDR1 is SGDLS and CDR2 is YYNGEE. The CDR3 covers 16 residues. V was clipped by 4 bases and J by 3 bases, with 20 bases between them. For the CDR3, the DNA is TGTGCCAGCAGCCCGCAAGGGGATCGACAGTTCTACGAGCAGTACTTC. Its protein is CASSPQGDRQFYEQYF.

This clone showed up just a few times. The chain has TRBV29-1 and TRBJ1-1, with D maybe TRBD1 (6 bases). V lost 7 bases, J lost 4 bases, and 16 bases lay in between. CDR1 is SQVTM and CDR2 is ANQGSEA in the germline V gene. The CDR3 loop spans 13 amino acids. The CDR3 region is CSGAQGRVTEAFF. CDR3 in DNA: TGCAGCGGGGCGCAGGGGCGGGTCACTGAAGCTTTCTTT.

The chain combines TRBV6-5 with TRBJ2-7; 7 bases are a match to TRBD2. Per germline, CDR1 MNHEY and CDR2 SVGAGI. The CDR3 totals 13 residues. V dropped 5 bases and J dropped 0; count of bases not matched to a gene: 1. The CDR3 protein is CASSTSDSYEQYF. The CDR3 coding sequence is TGTGCCAGCAGTACTAGCGACTCCTACGAGCAGTACTTC.

CDR3 sequence: CSVEVVEGGDIGNTIYF. CDR3 bases: TGCAGCGTTGAAGTTGTAGAGGGGGGAGATATTGGAAACACCATATATTTT. This rearrangement joins TRBV29-1 to TRBJ1-3; D may be TRBD1 (6 bases). The V and J ends lost 1 base and 3 bases respectively, with 19 bases between them. The CDR3 has 17 residues. Germline-derived CDR1 and CDR2 are SQVTM and ANQGSEA.

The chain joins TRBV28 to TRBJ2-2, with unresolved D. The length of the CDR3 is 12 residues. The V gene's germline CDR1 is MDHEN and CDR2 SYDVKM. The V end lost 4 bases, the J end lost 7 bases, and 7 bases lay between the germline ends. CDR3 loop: CASSYVGGELFF. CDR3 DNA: TGTGCCAGCAGTTATGTGGGCGGGGAGCTGTTTTTT.

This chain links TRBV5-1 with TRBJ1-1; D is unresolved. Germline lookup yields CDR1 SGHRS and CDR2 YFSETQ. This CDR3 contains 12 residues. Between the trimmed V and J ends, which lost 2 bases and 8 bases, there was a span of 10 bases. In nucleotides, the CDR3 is TGCGCCAGCAGCTTCGGGCGGGCCGAAGCTTTCTTT. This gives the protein CASSFGRAEAFF.

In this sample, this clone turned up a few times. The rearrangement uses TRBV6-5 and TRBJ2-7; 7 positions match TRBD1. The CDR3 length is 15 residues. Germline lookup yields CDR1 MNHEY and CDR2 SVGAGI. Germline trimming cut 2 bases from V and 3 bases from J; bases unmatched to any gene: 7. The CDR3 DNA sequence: TGTGCCAGCAGTTACCTTGACAGGGCTAACTACGAGCAGTACTTC. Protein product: CASSYLDRANYEQYF.

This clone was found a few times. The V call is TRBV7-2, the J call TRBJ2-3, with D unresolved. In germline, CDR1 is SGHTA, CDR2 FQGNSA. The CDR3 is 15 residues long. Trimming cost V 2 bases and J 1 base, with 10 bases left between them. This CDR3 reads CASSLMSSRTDTQYF. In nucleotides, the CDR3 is TGTGCCAGCAGCTTAATGAGCAGCCGCACAGATACGCAGTATTTT.

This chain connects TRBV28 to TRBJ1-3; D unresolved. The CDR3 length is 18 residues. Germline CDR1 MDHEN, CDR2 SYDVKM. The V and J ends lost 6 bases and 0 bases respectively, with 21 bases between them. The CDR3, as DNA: TGTGCCAGCAGATTGGACTATAGACGGTACTCCTCTGGAAACACCATATATTTT. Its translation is CASRLDYRRYSSGNTIYF.

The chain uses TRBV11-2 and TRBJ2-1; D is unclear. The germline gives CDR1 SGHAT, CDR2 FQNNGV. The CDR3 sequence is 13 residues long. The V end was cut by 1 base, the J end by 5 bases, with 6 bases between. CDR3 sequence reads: CASSLATNNEQFF. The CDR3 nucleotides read TGTGCCAGCAGCTTAGCTACTAACAATGAGCAGTTCTTC.

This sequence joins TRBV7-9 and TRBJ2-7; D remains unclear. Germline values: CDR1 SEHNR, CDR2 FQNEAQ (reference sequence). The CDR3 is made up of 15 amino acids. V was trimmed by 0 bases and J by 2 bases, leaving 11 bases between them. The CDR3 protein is CASSLAPARTYEQYF. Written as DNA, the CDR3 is TGTGCCAGCAGCTTAGCGCCCGCCCGGACCTACGAGCAGTACTTC.

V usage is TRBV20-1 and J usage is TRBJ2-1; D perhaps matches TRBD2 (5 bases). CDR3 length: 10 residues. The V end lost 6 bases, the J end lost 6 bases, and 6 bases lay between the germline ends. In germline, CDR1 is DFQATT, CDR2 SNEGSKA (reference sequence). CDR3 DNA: TGCAGTGCCCTAGCCAATGAGCAGTTCTTC. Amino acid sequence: CSALANEQFF.

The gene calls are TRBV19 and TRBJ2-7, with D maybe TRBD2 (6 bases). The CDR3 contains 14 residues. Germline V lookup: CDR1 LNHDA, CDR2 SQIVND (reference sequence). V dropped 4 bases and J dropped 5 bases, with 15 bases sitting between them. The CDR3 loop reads CASSTQLGRNEQYF. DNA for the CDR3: TGTGCCAGTAGTACTCAGCTGGGGAGGAACGAGCAGTACTTC. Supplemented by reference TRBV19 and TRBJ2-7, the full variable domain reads DGGITQSPKYLFRKEGQNVTLSCEQNLNHDAMYWYRQDPGQGLRLIYYSQIVNDFQKGDIAEGYSVSREKKESFPLTVTSAQKNPTAFYLCASSTQLGRNEQYFGPGTRLTVT.

CDR3 DNA: TGTGCCAGCAGCAATTGGGACCGTGCCTACGAGCAGTACTTC. This encodes CASSNWDRAYEQYF. The chain recombines TRBV7-9 with TRBJ2-7, with D perhaps matching TRBD1 or TRBD2 (5 bases each). Germline lookup yields CDR1 SEHNR and CDR2 FQNEAQ (reference sequence). Deletions cut 5 bases from V and 2 bases from J, with 13 bases between. The CDR3 is 14 residues long.

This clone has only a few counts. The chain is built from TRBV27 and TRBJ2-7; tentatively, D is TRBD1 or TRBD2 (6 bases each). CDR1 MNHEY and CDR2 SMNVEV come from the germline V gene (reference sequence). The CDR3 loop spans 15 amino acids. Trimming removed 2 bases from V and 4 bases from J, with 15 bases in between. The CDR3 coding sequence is TGTGCCAGCAGTTTACGGAAGGGGGGCTCGTACGAGCAGTACTTC. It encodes CASSLRKGGSYEQYF.

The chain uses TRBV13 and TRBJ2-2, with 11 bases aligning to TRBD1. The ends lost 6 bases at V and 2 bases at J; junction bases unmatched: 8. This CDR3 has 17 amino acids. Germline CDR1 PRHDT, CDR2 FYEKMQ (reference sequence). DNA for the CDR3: TGTGCCAGCAGGGACCCTCGGACAGGGGGCAACACCGGGGAGCTGTTTTTT. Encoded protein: CASRDPRTGGNTGELFF.

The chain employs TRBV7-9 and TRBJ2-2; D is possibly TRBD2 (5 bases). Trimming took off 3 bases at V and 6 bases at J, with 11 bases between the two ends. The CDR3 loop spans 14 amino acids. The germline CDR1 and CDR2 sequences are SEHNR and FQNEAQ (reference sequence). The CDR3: CASSFYGAAGELFF. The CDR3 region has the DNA TGTGCCAGCAGCTTTTACGGAGCGGCCGGGGAGCTGTTTTTT.

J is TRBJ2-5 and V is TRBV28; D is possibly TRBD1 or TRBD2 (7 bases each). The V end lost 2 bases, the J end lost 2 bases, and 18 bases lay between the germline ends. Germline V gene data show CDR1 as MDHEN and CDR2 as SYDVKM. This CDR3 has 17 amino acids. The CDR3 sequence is CASSLDLAGGVQETQYF. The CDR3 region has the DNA TGTGCCAGCAGTTTAGACCTTGCAGGGGGGGTACAAGAGACCCAGTACTTC.

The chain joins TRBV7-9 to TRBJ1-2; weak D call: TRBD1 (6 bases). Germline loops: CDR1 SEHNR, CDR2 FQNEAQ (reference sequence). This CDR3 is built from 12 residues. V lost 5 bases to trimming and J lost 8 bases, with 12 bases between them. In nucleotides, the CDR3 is TGTGCCAGCAGCACCGGGACACGGGGCTACACCTTC. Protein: CASSTGTRGYTF.

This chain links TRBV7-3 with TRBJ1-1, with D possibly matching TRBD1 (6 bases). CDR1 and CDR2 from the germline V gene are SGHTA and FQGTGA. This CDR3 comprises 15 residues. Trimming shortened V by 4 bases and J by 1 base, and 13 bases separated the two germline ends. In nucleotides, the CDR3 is TGTGCCAGCAGCTCAAGTCCAGGGGAGAACACTGAAGCTTTCTTT. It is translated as CASSSSPGENTEAFF.

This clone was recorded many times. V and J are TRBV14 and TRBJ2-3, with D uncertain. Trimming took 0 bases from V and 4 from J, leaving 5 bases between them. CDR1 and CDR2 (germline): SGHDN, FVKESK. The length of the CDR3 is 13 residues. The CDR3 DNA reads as TGTGCCAGCAGCCAAGAGATGGCAGATACGCAGTATTTT. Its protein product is CASSQEMADTQYF.

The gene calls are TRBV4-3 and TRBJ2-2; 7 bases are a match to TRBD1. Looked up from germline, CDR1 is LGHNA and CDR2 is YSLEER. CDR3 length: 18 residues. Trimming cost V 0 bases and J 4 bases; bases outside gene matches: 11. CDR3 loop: CASSQDGVRGQITGELFF. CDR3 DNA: TGCGCCAGCAGCCAAGATGGGGTTCGGGGACAGATCACCGGGGAGCTGTTTTTT.